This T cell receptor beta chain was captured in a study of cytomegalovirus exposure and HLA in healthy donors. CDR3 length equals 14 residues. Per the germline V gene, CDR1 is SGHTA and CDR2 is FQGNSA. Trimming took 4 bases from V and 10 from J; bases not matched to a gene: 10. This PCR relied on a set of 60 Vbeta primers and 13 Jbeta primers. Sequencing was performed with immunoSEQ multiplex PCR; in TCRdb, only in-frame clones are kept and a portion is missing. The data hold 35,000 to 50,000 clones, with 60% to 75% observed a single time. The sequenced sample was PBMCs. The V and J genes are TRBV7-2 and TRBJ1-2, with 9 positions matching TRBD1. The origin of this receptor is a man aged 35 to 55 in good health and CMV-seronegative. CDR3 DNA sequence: TGTGCCAGCAGCTCAACGATACAGGGGGCGTACTACACCTTC. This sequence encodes CASSSTIQGAYYTF.